The clone carrying this TCR beta chain was recorded at least ten times. Its specificity is not known. These data originate in a study of tumor and adjacent non-tumor tissue in lung cancer. V gave up 1 base and J gave up 7 bases; unmatched junction bases: 5. This CDR3 region has 15 residues. The germline gives CDR1 MDHEN, CDR2 SYDVKM. RNA was extracted from bulk tissue without any cell sorting. Whole-study results and caveats: In normal lung, the top 100 clones were significantly more dominant than in tumor. Significantly higher TCR diversity was found in tumor than normal lung. Shorter survival was associated with higher TCR diversity in tumors.

A modified ARM-PCR protocol with three rounds of nested PCR amplified TCRbeta. TCRdb redid the calling of the multiplex PCR reads with MiXCR, one entry per CDR3 protein. Of about 70,000 distinct CDR3 sequences listed, around three quarters were seen once; the top ten hold approximately 30%. The sample was lung tumor tissue. The TCR comes from a man between 60 and 75 years old with non-small cell lung cancer. The V call is TRBV28, the J call TRBJ2-1, with 9 bases identical to TRBD2. The CDR3 DNA is TGTGCCAGCAGTTTATACCTAGCGGGACCGAATGAGCAGTTCTTC. Translated, it gives CASSLYLAGPNEQFF.